This TCR beta chain was recorded in a study of cytomegalovirus exposure and HLA in healthy donors. Findings and caveats of the study: A later analysis showed HLA-associated TCR beta chains outstripping equally common others in clonal expansion.

J gave up 3 bases and V 2 bases, and 3 bases lay outside the gene matches. The germline CDR1 and CDR2 sequences are SGHVS and FQNEAQ. The CDR3 sequence is 15 residues long. This PCR relied on a set of 60 Vbeta primers and 13 Jbeta primers. Sequencing was performed with immunoSEQ multiplex PCR; in TCRdb, only in-frame clones are kept and a portion is missing. The sample records about 130,000 clones, roughly four fifths being singletons. Details on this clone: Its target is unknown.

The sequencing sample was made of PBMCs. This chain uses TRBV7-8 with TRBJ2-7; TRBD2 matches at 11 bases. This receptor was taken from a woman in her forties in good health and CMV-seropositive. The CDR3, as DNA: TGTGCCAGCAGCTTAACTAGCGGGAGTTTCTACGAGCAGTACTTC. This codes for CASSLTSGSFYEQYF.